This paragraph covers one TCR beta chain sequence. Antigen unknown. Construction of the TCR beta libraries employed iRepertoire HTBI primers in conjunction with Arm-PCR of CDR3 regions. Original processing methods: Segment identification across samples yielded around 64 TRBV and more than twelve TRBJ segments. TCRdb used MiXCR to reprocess the multiplex PCR reads, holding one entry per CDR3 protein. What appears here as the V and J calls and clone size reflects TCRdb's work, not the paper's. The profile covers 450,000 to 650,000 distinct CDR3 sequences, with more than 15% appearing a single time and about 25% taken by the ten largest. The data stem from a study of regulatory T cells in long-lasting Graves disease. Study results and caveats: Blood alone, not thyroid tissue, was studied. The study found lower TCR diversity in persistent Graves' patients than in newly diagnosed ones.

The time point denotes: newly diagnosed GD, antithyroid drugs for less than 3 months. RNA extracted from PBMCs served as the sequencing template. Germline CDR1 is SGHRS and CDR2 is YFSETQ. V lost 2 bases and J lost 7, with 15 bases in between. The CDR3 totals 15 residues. The same data also went into a second study, on T cells in Graves' hyperthyroidism and ophthalmopathy.

The input for sequencing was peripheral blood mononuclear cells (PBMCs), taken at new diagnosis, from a patient treated with antithyroid drugs. V gene TRBV5-1 combines with J gene TRBJ2-2, with a tentative D call TRBD2 (6 bases). The receptor was derived from a middle-aged woman with Graves disease. CDR3 amino acids: CASSFSGSAVGELFF. The DNA of the CDR3 is TGCGCCAGCAGCTTTAGCGGTTCTGCGGTCGGGGAGCTGTTTTTT. Based on the CDR3 plus reference TRBV5-1 and TRBJ2-2, the full variable domain is KAGVTQTPRYLIKTRGQQVTLSCSPISGHRSVSWYQQTPGQGLQFLFEYFSETQRNKGNFPGRFSGRQFSNSRSEMNVSTLELGDSALYLCASSFSGSAVGELFFGEGSRLTVL.